Sequencing of this TCR beta chain was carried out in a study of T cell changes during pregnancy in multiple sclerosis. Data came from immunoSEQ multiplex PCR; TCRdb stores just in-frame clones and leaves some out. The sample lists about 70,000 clones, around 90% occurring once. V trimming: 1 base; J trimming: 2 bases; junction bases outside the gene matches: 11. Per the germline V gene, CDR1 is SGHDT and CDR2 is YYEEEE. This CDR3 is built from 18 residues. The chain has TRBV5-6 and TRBJ2-2; 7 bases map to TRBD1. This specimen consisted of CD4+ T cells from peripheral blood mononuclear cells, obtained after pregnancy. The sequence derives from a female donor with multiple sclerosis, enrolled in a pregnancy study. The CDR3 DNA reads as TGTGCCAGCAGCTTGCCCTCATTCGGGACAGCCAACACCGGGGAGCTGTTTTTT. This encodes CASSLPSFGTANTGELFF. Full variable domain (missing parts from reference TRBV5-6 and TRBJ2-2): DAGVTQSPTHLIKTRGQQVTLRCSPKSGHDTVSWYQQALGQGPQFIFQYYEEEERQRGNFPDRFSGHQFPNYSSELNVNALLLGDSALYLCASSLPSFGTANTGELFFGEGSRLTVL.